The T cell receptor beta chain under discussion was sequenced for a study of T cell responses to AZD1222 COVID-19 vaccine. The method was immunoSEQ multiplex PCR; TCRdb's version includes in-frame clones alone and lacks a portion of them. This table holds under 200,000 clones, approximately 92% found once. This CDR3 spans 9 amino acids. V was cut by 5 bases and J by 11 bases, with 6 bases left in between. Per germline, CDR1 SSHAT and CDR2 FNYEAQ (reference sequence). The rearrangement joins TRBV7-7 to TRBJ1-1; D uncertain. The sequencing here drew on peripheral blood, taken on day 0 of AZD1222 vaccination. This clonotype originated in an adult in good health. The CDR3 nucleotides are TGTGCCAGCAGCCCCGGCGCTTTCTTT. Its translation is CASSPGAFF.